Presented here are 26 T cell receptor beta chains from one specimen sequenced in a study of neurological immune-mediated disorders. Via MiXCR, TCRdb re-called the 5' RACE reads, giving one row per CDR3 protein. The data show around 40,000 distinct CDR3 sequences, with 6.5% to 7.5% seen just once and roughly 6% held by the top ten. Sequencing was performed on CD4+ T cells from blood. Every receptor here comes from a man aged 45-60 years in good health.

This clonotype showed up many times. The rearrangement joins TRBV11-2 to TRBJ2-1; the match to TRBD2 covers 8 bases. The CDR3 runs to 19 residues. Germline trimming cut 5 bases from V and 1 base from J; bases unmatched to any gene: 16. The germline V gene encodes CDR1 SGHAT and CDR2 FQNNGV. The DNA for the CDR3 is TGTGCCAGCAGCCTAGGACGGAAGGTAGCGGGACGGTCCTACAATGAGCAGTTCTTC. Translation: CASSLGRKVAGRSYNEQFF.

The V call is TRBV7-3, the J call TRBJ2-1; 9 nucleotides align to TRBD2. This CDR3 contains 15 residues. V lost 1 base to trimming and J lost 3 bases; unmatched junction nucleotides: 1. Germline V gene data show CDR1 as SGHTA and CDR2 as FQGTGA. The CDR3 nucleotides read TGTGCCAGCAGCTTAAGTAGCGGGAGCTACAATGAGCAGTTCTTC. Protein sequence: CASSLSSGSYNEQFF.

This clonotype was observed at least ten times. The V call is TRBV7-9, the J call TRBJ1-4; 10 bases map to TRBD1. CDR3 size: 14 residues. Germline CDR1 reads SEHNR; CDR2 reads FQNEAQ (reference sequence). V lost 3 bases, J lost 5 bases, and 0 bases stayed unmatched. CDR3 nucleotide sequence: TGTGCCAGCAGCTTGGGACAGGGGAATGAAAAACTGTTTTTT. Amino acid sequence: CASSLGQGNEKLFF.

This clonotype was seen many times. The chain links TRBV27 to TRBJ2-7; no reliable D call. Trimming pared 6 bases from V and 5 bases from J, leaving 8 bases between. The V gene's germline CDR1 is MNHEY and CDR2 SMNVEV (reference sequence). CDR3 length: 11 amino acids. CDR3 coding DNA: TGTGCCAGCAGAAAGTTAGACGAGCAGTACTTC. It yields the protein CASRKLDEQYF.

This clonotype was observed at least ten times. This chain links TRBV4-3 with TRBJ2-6; a weak D match, TRBD1 (5 bases). The CDR3 loop spans 15 amino acids. Trimming took 4 bases from V and 2 from J, leaving 9 bases between them. The V gene's germline CDR1 is LGHNA and CDR2 YSLEER. This chain's CDR3 is CASSPGKAGANVLTF. CDR3 DNA sequence: TGCGCCAGCAGCCCAGGGAAGGCTGGGGCCAACGTCCTGACTTTC.

This clonotype was recorded at least ten times. The genes are TRBV6-5 and TRBJ2-3, with TRBD1 as a possible D gene (5 bases). CDR1 and CDR2 (germline): MNHEY, SVGAGI. The V and J ends lost 2 bases and 2 bases respectively, with 11 bases between them. CDR3 size: 15 residues. DNA of the CDR3: TGTGCCAGCAGTTACAGACAGTCCGTCACAGATACGCAGTATTTT. It yields the protein CASSYRQSVTDTQYF.

This clonotype showed up many times. The gene calls are TRBV16 and TRBJ2-3; D is unclear. The V gene lost 0 bases and the J gene lost 2 bases, with 9 bases spanning the gap. Germline values: CDR1 KGHSY, CDR2 FQNENV. CDR3 length: 15 residues. CDR3 residues: CASSQSYRFTDTQYF. CDR3 in DNA: TGTGCCAGCAGCCAATCTTACAGATTCACAGATACGCAGTATTTT.

In its sample, this clonotype was seen a few times. The V call is TRBV11-2, the J call TRBJ2-1; tentative D call: TRBD1 (5 bases). The V gene lost 8 bases and the J gene lost 9 bases, with 23 bases spanning the gap. CDR1 and CDR2 (germline): SGHAT, FQNNGV. The CDR3 spans 15 residues. DNA for the CDR3: TGTGCCAGCTCGAGAGTACAGGCACTTGATGTTGAGCAGTTCTTC. Amino acids: CASSRVQALDVEQFF.

In its sample, this clonotype was seen many times. The chain links TRBV11-2 to TRBJ2-7, with D unresolved. Trimming took 4 bases from V and 3 from J, leaving 10 bases between them. This CDR3 comprises 13 residues. Germline V gene sequence: CDR1 SGHAT, CDR2 FQNNGV. The CDR3 here is CASSSWTIYEQYF. DNA for the CDR3: TGTGCCAGCAGCTCCTGGACCATCTACGAGCAGTACTTC.

The J gene is TRBJ2-3, the V gene TRBV18, with 13 bases fitting TRBD2. With 6 bases clipped from V and 5 bases from J, the junction kept 5 bases outside the gene matches. This CDR3 is built from 15 residues. Germline V gene lookup returns CDR1 KGHSH and CDR2 LQKENI. This chain's CDR3 is CASSLGLAGEDTQYF. The CDR3 DNA reads TGTGCCAGCTCTCTTGGACTAGCGGGAGAAGATACGCAGTATTTT.

The sample holds many counts of this clonotype. The chain combines TRBV20-1 with TRBJ2-5; D is unresolved. Trimming pared 1 base from V and 2 bases from J, leaving 11 bases between. From germline, CDR1 is DFQATT and CDR2 SNEGSKA (reference sequence). CDR3 length equals 14 residues. CDR3 sequence reads: CSARGRESQETQYF. The CDR3 nucleotides are TGCAGTGCTAGAGGTCGAGAGTCTCAAGAGACCCAGTACTTC.

This clonotype has at least ten counts. This rearrangement joins TRBV6-2 or TRBV6-3 to TRBJ1-1, with D possibly being TRBD1 (6 bases). The CDR3 is 14 residues long. Germline V gives CDR1 MNHEY, CDR2 SVGEGT. V was clipped by 8 bases and J by 4 bases, with 17 bases between them. Here the CDR3 DNA reads TGTGCCAGCTCGGTCAGGGGTCGGAGCACTGAAGCTTTCTTT. Its translation: CASSVRGRSTEAFF.

This clonotype was picked up many times. The gene calls are TRBV7-2 and TRBJ2-3; D is possibly TRBD1 (6 bases). The CDR3 length is 16 residues. Trimming pared 4 bases from V and 2 bases from J, leaving 16 bases between. Germline V lookup: CDR1 SGHTA, CDR2 FQGNSA. In DNA form, the CDR3 reads TGTGCCAGCAGCTCTCTCTCGGGACACTTCACAGATACGCAGTATTTT. This sequence encodes CASSSLSGHFTDTQYF. The variable domain in full, completed from reference TRBV7-2 and TRBJ2-3, reads GAGVSQSPSNKVTEKGKDVELRCDPISGHTALYWYRQSLGQGLEFLIYFQGNSAPDKSGLPSDRFSAERTGGSVSTLTIQRTQQEDSAVYLCASSSLSGHFTDTQYFGPGTRLTVL.

This clonotype was recorded many times. The J gene is TRBJ2-4, the V gene TRBV12-3 or TRBV12-4; possible D gene TRBD1, 5 bases. V lost 7 bases and J 8 bases, leaving 15 bases between the germline ends. The CDR3 consists of 13 residues. The CDR3 region is CASNQGASDIQYF. The CDR3 DNA sequence: TGTGCCAGCAACCAAGGGGCTTCTGACATTCAGTACTTC.

In its sample, this clonotype ranks as medium-sized. DNA of the CDR3: TGCAGTGCTTCTAGGGCGGCTGAAGCTTTCTTT. This codes for CSASRAAEAFF. The V call is TRBV20-1, the J call TRBJ1-1; D uncertain. V lost 5 bases to trimming and J lost 6 bases, with 10 bases between them. CDR1 DFQATT and CDR2 SNEGSKA come from the germline V gene (reference sequence). The CDR3 consists of 11 residues.

There are many counts of this clonotype. This chain joins TRBV7-2 and TRBJ2-7; D is undetermined. The V gene's germline CDR1 is SGHTA and CDR2 FQGNSA. The germline V and J ends were trimmed by 3 bases and 3 bases, with 24 bases remaining between them. The CDR3 runs to 18 residues. The CDR3 nucleotides are TGTGCCAGCAGCTTGAATTGGCCCGGACCCCCCGCTAGCTACGAGCAGTACTTC. Amino acids: CASSLNWPGPPASYEQYF.

This clonotype was seen ten or more times. The chain has TRBV14 and TRBJ2-5, with 8 bases identical to TRBD2. Germline lookup yields CDR1 SGHDN and CDR2 FVKESK. With V trimmed by 0 bases and J by 5 bases, 8 bases remained unmatched. The CDR3 length is 16 residues. CDR3 in amino acids: CASSQDGIAGHETQYF. Here the CDR3 DNA reads TGTGCCAGCAGCCAAGATGGGATAGCGGGACATGAGACCCAGTACTTC.

This clonotype was seen ten or more times. The chain uses TRBV10-3 and TRBJ2-5; TRBD2 matches at 10 bases. The germline V gene has CDR1 ENHRY and CDR2 SYGVKD. The length of the CDR3 is 17 residues. V lost 2 bases, J lost 2 bases, and 8 bases stayed unmatched. Here the CDR3 DNA reads TGTGCCATCAGTGAGCTACCAGCGGGAGGGTGGCAAGAGACCCAGTACTTC. This codes for CAISELPAGGWQETQYF.

This chain joins TRBV5-1 and TRBJ2-5; 8 bases are a match to TRBD1. J was trimmed by 1 base and V by 4 bases; bases with no gene match: 6. The CDR3 has 15 amino acids. Germline V gene data show CDR1 as SGHRS and CDR2 as YFSETQ. The CDR3 nucleotides are TGCGCCAGCAGCCCGGACAGGGTGGGCCAAGAGACCCAGTACTTC. Protein: CASSPDRVGQETQYF.

Ten or more counts support this clonotype. The V gene is TRBV5-1, the J gene TRBJ2-5; the D gene is possibly TRBD1 (5 bases). V dropped 0 bases and J dropped 2 bases, with 8 bases sitting between them. From germline, CDR1 is SGHRS and CDR2 YFSETQ. This CDR3 has 14 residues. The DNA for the CDR3 is TGCGCCAGCAGCTTGGCGCACAGGCAAGAGACCCAGTACTTC. It specifies CASSLAHRQETQYF.

This clonotype was seen more than once but under ten times. The J gene is TRBJ2-6, the V gene TRBV4-2, with TRBD1 matching over 8 bases. The CDR3 sequence is 16 residues long. Germline V lookup: CDR1 LGHNA, CDR2 YNFKEQ. The V segment lost 2 bases and the J segment 0 bases; nucleotides outside the gene matches: 0. The CDR3 loop is CASSQTGGSGANVLTF. DNA for the CDR3: TGTGCCAGCAGCCAAACAGGGGGCTCTGGGGCCAACGTCCTGACTTTC.

This clonotype has ten or more counts. This rearrangement joins TRBV29-1 to TRBJ2-2, with 7 bases fitting TRBD2. This CDR3 is built from 13 residues. The germline gives CDR1 SQVTM, CDR2 ANQGSEA. V dropped 7 bases and J dropped 0; count of bases not matched to a gene: 2. The CDR3 region is CSASGANTGELFF. As DNA, the CDR3 is TGCAGCGCTAGCGGAGCGAACACCGGGGAGCTGTTTTTT.

This clonotype came up many times. The V and J genes are TRBV5-1 and TRBJ1-1; 8 bases are a match to TRBD1. This CDR3 comprises 13 residues. Germline CDR1 reads SGHRS; CDR2 reads YFSETQ. V was pared by 4 bases and J by 7 bases, with 6 bases of the junction left unmatched. The CDR3 coding sequence is TGCGCCAGCAGCCAAGGACAGGGCGGTGAAGCTTTCTTT. Its protein is CASSQGQGGEAFF.

This clonotype appeared many times. V gene TRBV7-6 combines with J gene TRBJ2-1, with TRBD2 matching 9 bases. The CDR3 spans 12 residues. The germline CDR1 and CDR2 sequences are SGHVS and FNYEAQ. V shed 4 bases and J 15 bases; nucleotides not matched to a gene: 7. CDR3 sequence (DNA): TGTGCCAGCAGCTCTAGCGGGAAAGTACTGTTCTTC. Amino acid sequence: CASSSSGKVLFF.

This clonotype was detected many times. The chain carries TRBV28 and TRBJ2-2, with TRBD1 identical over 8 bases. With V trimmed by 5 bases and J by 1 base, 3 bases remained unmatched. The CDR3 runs to 15 residues. CDR1 and CDR2 (germline): MDHEN, SYDVKM. Here the CDR3 reads CASSNGQGNTGELFF. The CDR3 coding sequence is TGTGCCAGCAGTAACGGACAGGGGAACACCGGGGAGCTGTTTTTT.

About this clonotype itself: It is unclear where the CDR3 begins or ends on the DNA, so no DNA is shown, and the CDR3 is as TCRdb lists it. CDR3 residues: CASSFYICSARLAGAYNEQFF. The chain combines TRBV7-2 with TRBJ2-1; the table calls TRBD2, which could not be checked here. The V gene's germline CDR1 is SGHTA and CDR2 FQGNSA. The CDR3 sequence runs 21 residues, both termini included.